The 20 T cell receptor beta chains reported below all come from one sample, sequenced in a study of PD-L1 blockade in urothelial cancer (dated by TCRdb to the late 2010s). Library generation was performed with the immunoSEQ multiplex PCR assay. As stored in TCRdb, this immuneACCESS dataset retains in-frame rearrangements with V and J assigned. A fraction of the clones does not appear; measured against another copy, unresolved V genes explain less than half of the discrepancy, and the remainder lacks a known reason. Across this sample there are about 87,000 clones, with roughly 89% seen only once. The top ten hold roughly 2% of the sample. Per the publication, the time point label means: pretreatment peripheral blood. Sequencing was performed on PBMCs, taken around atezolizumab (anti-PD-L1) treatment. These receptors all come from a man in his 60s with urothelial cancer.

This rearrangement joins TRBV10-2 to TRBJ1-5, with TRBD1 identical over 8 bases. The CDR3 extends over 14 amino acids. V shed 2 bases, J shed 6 bases, and the junction held 3 bases outside the gene matches. Germline CDR1 reads WSHSY; CDR2 reads SAAADI. The CDR3 nucleotides are TGCGCCAGCAGTGAGCCGACAGGGGCTCAGCCCCAGCATTTT. Translated, it gives CASSEPTGAQPQHF.

J is TRBJ1-1 and V is TRBV6-1; possibly TRBD1 for D (6 bases). Trimming left V 6 bases short and J 1 base short, with 12 bases between. The CDR3 has 14 residues. CDR1 is MNHNS and CDR2 is SASEGT in the germline V gene. The DNA for the CDR3 is TGTGCCAGCAGGGGTCCGGGACAGAACACTGAAGCTTTCTTT. The encoded protein is CASRGPGQNTEAFF.

The V and J genes are TRBV7-6 and TRBJ2-7; TRBD1 matches at 7 bases. Trimming took 6 bases from V and 2 from J; bases not matched to a gene: 4. CDR3 length equals 13 residues. The germline V gene encodes CDR1 SGHVS and CDR2 FNYEAQ. CDR3 residues: CASRPGQTYEQYF. CDR3 nucleotide sequence: TGTGCCAGCAGACCGGGACAGACCTACGAGCAGTACTTC. The full variable domain, with the rest looked up from reference TRBV7-6 and TRBJ2-7, is GAGVSQSPRYKVTKRGQDVALRCDPISGHVSLYWYRQALGQGPEFLTYFNYEAQQDKSGLPNDRFSAERPEGSISTLTIQRTEQRDSAMYRCASRPGQTYEQYFGPGTRLTVT.

The J gene is TRBJ2-7, the V gene TRBV5-1; TRBD2 aligns across 7 bases. The CDR3 length is 16 residues. After removal of 2 bases from V and 0 bases from J, the junction contained 8 bases not matched to a gene. From germline, CDR1 is SGHRS and CDR2 YFSETQ. The CDR3 is CASSLIPGGLSYEQYF. CDR3 bases: TGCGCCAGCAGCTTAATCCCGGGAGGACTCTCCTACGAGCAGTACTTC.

This chain uses TRBV4-1 with TRBJ1-1; 12 bases are shared with TRBD1. Germline trimming cut 4 bases from V and 0 bases from J; bases unmatched to any gene: 3. Germline lookup yields CDR1 MGHRA and CDR2 YSYEKL. The CDR3 covers 16 residues. The CDR3 sequence is CASSRGQGAMNTEAFF. CDR3 sequence (DNA): TGCGCCAGCAGCCGGGGACAGGGGGCCATGAACACTGAAGCTTTCTTT.

V gene TRBV9 combines with J gene TRBJ1-1; 7 bases agree with TRBD1. The junction had 3 bases not matched to a gene; V was cut back by 0 bases and J by 4 bases. Germline V lookup: CDR1 SGDLS, CDR2 YYNGEE. The CDR3 totals 14 residues. The CDR3 loop reads CASSVVSGGTEAFF. CDR3 in DNA: TGTGCCAGCAGCGTAGTTTCAGGGGGCACTGAAGCTTTCTTT. The entire variable domain, with the rest obtained from reference TRBV9 and TRBJ1-1, is as follows: DSGVTQTPKHLITATGQRVTLRCSPRSGDLSVYWYQQSLDQGLQFLIQYYNGEERAKGNILERFSAQQFPDLHSELNLSSLELGDSALYFCASSVVSGGTEAFFGQGTRLTVV.

This chain connects TRBV9 to TRBJ1-2; a weak D match, TRBD1 (6 bases). The V gene lost 0 bases and the J gene lost 4 bases, with 13 bases spanning the gap. The V gene's germline CDR1 is SGDLS and CDR2 YYNGEE. The CDR3 consists of 15 residues. CDR3 DNA: TGTGCCAGCAGCGTAGATACGGGACAATCCTATGGCTACACCTTC. Translated, it gives CASSVDTGQSYGYTF.

Here the CDR3 DNA reads TGCAGCGCCTTGGGACAGCACACCGGGGAGCTGTTTTTT. Protein: CSALGQHTGELFF. The V gene is TRBV29-1, the J gene TRBJ2-2, with TRBD1 matching over 7 bases. V shed 7 bases and J 3 bases; nucleotides not matched to a gene: 5. CDR3 length: 13 residues. Per the germline V gene, CDR1 is SQVTM and CDR2 is ANQGSEA.

The chain couples TRBV5-1 to TRBJ2-7, with 7 bases aligning to TRBD1. This CDR3 has 14 amino acids. Germline values: CDR1 SGHRS, CDR2 YFSETQ. V gave up 2 bases and J gave up 0 bases; unmatched junction bases: 2. The CDR3: CASSLQGSSYEQYF. The CDR3 DNA follows: TGCGCCAGCAGCTTACAGGGGAGCTCCTACGAGCAGTACTTC.

CDR3 coding DNA: TGTGCCAGCAGCTGGGACAGTGATGGCTACACCTTC. Amino acid sequence: CASSWDSDGYTF. The V and J genes are TRBV7-9 and TRBJ1-2, with 7 bases fitting TRBD1. Losses at the gene ends were 4 bases for V and 6 bases for J; bases not matched to a gene: 2. The CDR3 extends over 12 amino acids. Per the germline V gene, CDR1 is SEHNR and CDR2 is FQNEAQ (reference sequence).

The rearrangement uses TRBV7-9 and TRBJ1-2; TRBD1 aligns across 10 bases. The CDR3 totals 15 residues. V lost 0 bases and J lost 12; bases outside the gene matches: 10. Germline lookup yields CDR1 SEHNR and CDR2 FQNEAQ (reference sequence). Written as DNA, the CDR3 is TGTGCCAGCAGCTTAGCCGGGACAGGGGAAATCAAGAACACCTTC. It yields the protein CASSLAGTGEIKNTF.

The chain carries TRBV18 and TRBJ1-2; 7 bases match TRBD1. The CDR3 length is 17 residues. J was trimmed by 0 bases and V by 6 bases; bases with no gene match: 13. Germline values: CDR1 KGHSH, CDR2 LQKENI. CDR3 residues: CASSMSGGMNANYGYTF. The CDR3 DNA is TGTGCCAGCTCCATGTCAGGGGGGATGAACGCTAACTATGGCTACACCTTC.

The chain employs TRBV7-8 and TRBJ1-5, with 9 bases that match TRBD1. Looked up from germline, CDR1 is SGHVS and CDR2 is FQNEAQ. Trimming took 5 bases from V and 3 from J; bases not matched to a gene: 5. This CDR3 spans 15 amino acids. CDR3 protein: CASSLGQGNNQPQHF. The CDR3 coding sequence is TGTGCCAGCAGCCTGGGACAGGGCAACAATCAGCCCCAGCATTTT.

This rearrangement joins TRBV5-1 to TRBJ1-1, with TRBD1 matching 7 bases. The germline V gene encodes CDR1 SGHRS and CDR2 YFSETQ. V shed 5 bases, J shed 2 bases, and the junction held 3 bases outside the gene matches. The CDR3 runs 13 residues. In DNA form, the CDR3 reads TGCGCCAGCAGTCGGGACAGCAACACTGAAGCTTTCTTT. This gives the protein CASSRDSNTEAFF. Combining the CDR3 with reference TRBV5-1 and TRBJ1-1 gives the whole variable domain KAGVTQTPRYLIKTRGQQVTLSCSPISGHRSVSWYQQTPGQGLQFLFEYFSETQRNKGNFPGRFSGRQFSNSRSEMNVSTLELGDSALYLCASSRDSNTEAFFGQGTRLTVV.

The V and J genes are TRBV7-3 and TRBJ2-1; a weak D match, TRBD2 (7 bases). The CDR3 is made up of 18 amino acids. Trimming stripped 2 bases from V and 6 bases from J, with 23 bases between. Germline V gene data show CDR1 as SGHTA and CDR2 as FQGTGA. DNA of the CDR3: TGTGCCAGCAGCTTAGGAGTCTCTAGCGGAAAAGGGGGCAATGAGCAGTTCTTC. Protein sequence: CASSLGVSSGKGGNEQFF.

The V and J genes are TRBV10-3 and TRBJ1-5; 7 bases map to TRBD1. V trimming: 11 bases; J trimming: 4 bases; junction bases outside the gene matches: 8. The CDR3 runs to 13 residues. Germline CDR1 and CDR2: ENHRY and SYGVKD. The DNA of the CDR3 is TGTGCCGCCACAGGGGACCCGAATCAGCCCCAGCATTTT. It translates to CAATGDPNQPQHF.

V usage is TRBV18 and J usage is TRBJ2-7; 7 bases line up with TRBD1. CDR1 KGHSH and CDR2 LQKENI come from the germline V gene. V lost 4 bases, J lost 3 bases, and 3 bases stayed unmatched. The CDR3 length is 13 residues. This chain's CDR3 is CASSLTGDYEQYF. The CDR3 DNA follows: TGTGCCAGCTCACTTACAGGGGACTACGAGCAGTACTTC. Combining the CDR3 with reference TRBV18 and TRBJ2-7 gives the whole variable domain NAGVMQNPRHLVRRRGQEARLRCSPMKGHSHVYWYRQLPEEGLKFMVYLQKENIIDESGMPKERFSAEFPKEGPSILRIQQVVRGDSAAYFCASSLTGDYEQYFGPGTRLTVT.

The chain is built from TRBV18 and TRBJ1-2; no clear D. CDR1 and CDR2 (germline): KGHSH, LQKENI. The CDR3 contains 15 residues. V lost 3 bases and J 0 bases, leaving 11 bases between the germline ends. The CDR3 loop reads CASSPRSGANYGYTF. The CDR3 coding sequence is TGTGCCAGCTCACCCCGATCGGGAGCTAACTATGGCTACACCTTC.

In DNA form, the CDR3 reads TGTGCCAGCAGGGGGGGGGCTAACTATGGCTACACCTTC. Its protein product is CASRGGANYGYTF. The rearrangement uses TRBV11-2 and TRBJ1-2, with a weak D call TRBD1 (5 bases). The CDR3 spans 13 residues. V lost 6 bases and J lost 0, with 8 bases in between. Looked up from germline, CDR1 is SGHAT and CDR2 is FQNNGV.

The chain links TRBV19 to TRBJ2-5, with TRBD2 as a possible D gene (7 bases). The V end lost 7 bases, the J end lost 5 bases, and 26 bases lay between the germline ends. The CDR3 sequence is 17 residues long. In germline, CDR1 is LNHDA, CDR2 SQIVND (reference sequence). CDR3 loop: CASNLRAGKGGEETQYF. For the CDR3, the DNA is TGTGCCAGTAATCTCAGAGCGGGAAAGGGGGGGGAGGAGACCCAGTACTTC.